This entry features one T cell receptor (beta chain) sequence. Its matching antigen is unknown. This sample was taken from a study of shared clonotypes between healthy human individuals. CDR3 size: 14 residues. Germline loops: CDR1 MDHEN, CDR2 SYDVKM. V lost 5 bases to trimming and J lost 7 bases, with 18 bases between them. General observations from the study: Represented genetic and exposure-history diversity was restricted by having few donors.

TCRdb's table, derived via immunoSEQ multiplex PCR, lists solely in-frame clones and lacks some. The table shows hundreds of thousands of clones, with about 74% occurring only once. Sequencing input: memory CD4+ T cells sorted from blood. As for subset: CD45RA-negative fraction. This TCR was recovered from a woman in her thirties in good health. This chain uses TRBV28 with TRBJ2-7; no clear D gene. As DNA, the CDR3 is TGTGCCAGCAGTCCACCGCTTCCTCCGTGGGAGCAGTACTTC. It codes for CASSPPLPPWEQYF. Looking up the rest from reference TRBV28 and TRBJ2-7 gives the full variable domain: DVKVTQSSRYLVKRTGEKVFLECVQDMDHENMFWYRQDPGLGLRLIYFSYDVKMKEKGDIPEGYSVSREKKERFSLILESASTNQTSMYLCASSPPLPPWEQYFGPGTRLTVT.